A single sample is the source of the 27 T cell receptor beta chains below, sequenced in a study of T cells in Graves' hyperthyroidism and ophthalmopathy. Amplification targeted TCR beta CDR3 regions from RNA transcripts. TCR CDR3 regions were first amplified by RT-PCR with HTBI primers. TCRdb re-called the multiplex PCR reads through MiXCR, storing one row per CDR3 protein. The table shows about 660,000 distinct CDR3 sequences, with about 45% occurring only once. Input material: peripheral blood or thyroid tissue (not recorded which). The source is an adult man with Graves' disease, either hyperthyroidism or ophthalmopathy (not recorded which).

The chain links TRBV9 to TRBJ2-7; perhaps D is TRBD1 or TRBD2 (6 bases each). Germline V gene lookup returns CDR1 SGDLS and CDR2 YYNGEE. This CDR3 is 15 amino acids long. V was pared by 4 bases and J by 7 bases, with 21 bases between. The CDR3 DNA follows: TGTGCCAGCAGCCAAGGCGGGACAAGGATTTTGGAGCAGTACTTC. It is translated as CASSQGGTRILEQYF.

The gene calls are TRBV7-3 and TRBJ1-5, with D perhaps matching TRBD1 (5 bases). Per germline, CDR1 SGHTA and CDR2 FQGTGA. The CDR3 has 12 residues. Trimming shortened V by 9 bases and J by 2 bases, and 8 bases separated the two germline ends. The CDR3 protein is CARGPGNQPQHF. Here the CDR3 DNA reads TGTGCCAGGGGGCCCGGCAATCAGCCCCAGCATTTT.

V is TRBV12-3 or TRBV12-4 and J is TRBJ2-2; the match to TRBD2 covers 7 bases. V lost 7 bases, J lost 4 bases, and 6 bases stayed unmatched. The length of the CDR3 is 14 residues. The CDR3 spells CASKTGGSTGELFF. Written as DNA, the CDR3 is TGTGCCAGCAAAACGGGAGGTTCCACCGGGGAGCTGTTTTTT.

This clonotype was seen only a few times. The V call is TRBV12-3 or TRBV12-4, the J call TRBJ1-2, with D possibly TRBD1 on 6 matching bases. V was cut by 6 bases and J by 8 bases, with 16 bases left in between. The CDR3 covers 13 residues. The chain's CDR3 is CASSGQWDGGYTF. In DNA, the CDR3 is TGTGCCAGCAGCGGACAGTGGGATGGGGGCTACACCTTC.

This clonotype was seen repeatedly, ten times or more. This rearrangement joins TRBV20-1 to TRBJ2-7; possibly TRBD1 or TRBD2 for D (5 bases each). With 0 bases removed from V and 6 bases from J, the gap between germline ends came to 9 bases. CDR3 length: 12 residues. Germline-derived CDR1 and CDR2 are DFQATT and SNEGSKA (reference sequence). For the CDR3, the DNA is TGCAGTGCTAGAGATTGGGACCGCGAGCAGTACTTC. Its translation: CSARDWDREQYF.

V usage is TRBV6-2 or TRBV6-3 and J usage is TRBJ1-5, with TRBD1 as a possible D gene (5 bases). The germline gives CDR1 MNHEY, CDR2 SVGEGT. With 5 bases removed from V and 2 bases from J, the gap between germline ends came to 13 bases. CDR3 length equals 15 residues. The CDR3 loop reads CASSPGWGGNQPQHF. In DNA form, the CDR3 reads TGTGCCAGCAGTCCGGGCTGGGGGGGCAATCAGCCCCAGCATTTT.

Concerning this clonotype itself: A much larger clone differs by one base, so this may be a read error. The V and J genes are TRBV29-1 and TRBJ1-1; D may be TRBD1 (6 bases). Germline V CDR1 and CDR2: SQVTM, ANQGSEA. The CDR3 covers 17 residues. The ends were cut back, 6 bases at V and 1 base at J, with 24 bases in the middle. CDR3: CSVELWGRRGSNTEAFF. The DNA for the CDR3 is TGCAGCGTCGAGCTATGGGGGCGCAGGGGTTCGAACACTGAAGCTTTCTTT. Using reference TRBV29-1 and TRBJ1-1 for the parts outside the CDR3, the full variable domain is SAVISQKPSRDICQRGTSLTIQCQVDSQVTMMFWYRQQPGQSLTLIATANQGSEATYESGFVIDKFPISRPNLTFSTLTVSNMSPEDSSIYLCSVELWGRRGSNTEAFFGQGTRLTVV.

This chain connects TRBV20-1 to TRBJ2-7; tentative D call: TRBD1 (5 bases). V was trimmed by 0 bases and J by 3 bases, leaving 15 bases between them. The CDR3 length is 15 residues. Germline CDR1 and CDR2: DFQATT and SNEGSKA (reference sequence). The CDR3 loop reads CSARDYQGGIYEQYF. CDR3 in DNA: TGCAGTGCTAGAGATTATCAGGGTGGAATCTACGAGCAGTACTTC.

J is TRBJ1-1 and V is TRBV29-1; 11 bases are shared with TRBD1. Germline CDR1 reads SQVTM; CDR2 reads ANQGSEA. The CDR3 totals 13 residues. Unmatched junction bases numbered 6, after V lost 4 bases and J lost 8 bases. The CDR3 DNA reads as TGCAGCGTTGTGGGACAGGGGGGCAAGGAAGCTTTCTTT. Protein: CSVVGQGGKEAFF.

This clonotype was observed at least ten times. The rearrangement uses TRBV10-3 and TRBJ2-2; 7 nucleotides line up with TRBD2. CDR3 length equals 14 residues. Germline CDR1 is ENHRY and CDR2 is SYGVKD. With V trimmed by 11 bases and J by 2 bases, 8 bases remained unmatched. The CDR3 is CALGLGPNTGELFF. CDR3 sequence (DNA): TGTGCCCTCGGACTAGGGCCTAACACCGGGGAGCTGTTTTTT.

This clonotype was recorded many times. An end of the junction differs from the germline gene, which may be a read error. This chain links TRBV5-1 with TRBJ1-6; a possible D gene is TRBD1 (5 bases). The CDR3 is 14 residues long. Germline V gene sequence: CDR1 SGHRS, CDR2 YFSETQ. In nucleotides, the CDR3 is TGTGCCAGCAGCTTAAGCGGGGACAATTCACCCCTCCACTTT. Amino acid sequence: CASSLSGDNSPLHF.

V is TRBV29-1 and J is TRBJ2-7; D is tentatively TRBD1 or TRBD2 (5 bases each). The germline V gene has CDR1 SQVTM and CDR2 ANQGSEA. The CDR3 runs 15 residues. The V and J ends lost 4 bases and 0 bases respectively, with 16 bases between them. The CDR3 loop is CSVGGWGSSSYEQYF. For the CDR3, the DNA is TGCAGCGTTGGAGGGTGGGGCTCCTCCTCCTACGAGCAGTACTTC.

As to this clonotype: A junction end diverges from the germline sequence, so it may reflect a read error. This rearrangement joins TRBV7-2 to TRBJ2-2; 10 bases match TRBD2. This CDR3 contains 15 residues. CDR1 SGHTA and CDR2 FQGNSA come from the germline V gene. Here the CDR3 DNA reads TGTGCCAACAGCGGGGGGACTAGCGTCACCGGGGAGCTGTTTTTT. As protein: CANSGGTSVTGELFF. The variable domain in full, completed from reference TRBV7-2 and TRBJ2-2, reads GAGVSQSPSNKVTEKGKDVELRCDPISGHTALYWYRQSLGQGLEFLIYFQGNSAPDKSGLPSDRFSAERTGGSVSTLTIQRTQQEDSAVYLCANSGGTSVTGELFFGEGSRLTVL.

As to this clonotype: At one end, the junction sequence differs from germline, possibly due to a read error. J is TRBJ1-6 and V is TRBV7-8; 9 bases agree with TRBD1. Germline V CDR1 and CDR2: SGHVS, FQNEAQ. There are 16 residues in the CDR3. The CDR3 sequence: CANSARLGQGNSPLHF. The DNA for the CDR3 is TGTGCCAACAGCGCTCGCCTGGGACAGGGAAATTCACCCCTCCACTTC.

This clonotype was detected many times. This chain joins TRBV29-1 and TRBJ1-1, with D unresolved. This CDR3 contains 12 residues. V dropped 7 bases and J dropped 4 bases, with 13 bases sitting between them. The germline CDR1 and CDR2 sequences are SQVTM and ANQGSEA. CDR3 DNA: TGCAGCGGCGGGAGGGAGGGCACTGAAGCTTTCTTT. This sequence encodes CSGGREGTEAFF.

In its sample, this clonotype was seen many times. The CDR3 region is CSASRAAINSPLHF. As DNA, the CDR3 is TGCAGTGCTAGCAGGGCTGCGATCAATTCACCCCTCCACTTT. The chain couples TRBV20-1 to TRBJ1-6; possible D gene TRBD1, 5 bases. Germline V CDR1 and CDR2: DFQATT, SNEGSKA (reference sequence). The CDR3 loop spans 14 amino acids. Deletions cut 3 bases from V and 7 bases from J, with 13 bases between.

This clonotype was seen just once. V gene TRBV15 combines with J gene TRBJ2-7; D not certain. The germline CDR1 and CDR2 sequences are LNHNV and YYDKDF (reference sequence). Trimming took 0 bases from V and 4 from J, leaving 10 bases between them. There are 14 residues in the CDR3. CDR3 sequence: CATSRDSWGYEQYF. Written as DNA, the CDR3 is TGTGCCACCAGCAGAGATAGTTGGGGTTACGAGCAGTACTTC. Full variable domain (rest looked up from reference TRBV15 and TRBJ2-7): DAMVIQNPRYQVTQFGKPVTLSCSQTLNHNVMYWYQQKSSQAPKLLFHYYDKDFNNEADTPDNFQSRRPNTSFCFLDIRSPGLGDTAMYLCATSRDSWGYEQYFGPGTRLTVT.

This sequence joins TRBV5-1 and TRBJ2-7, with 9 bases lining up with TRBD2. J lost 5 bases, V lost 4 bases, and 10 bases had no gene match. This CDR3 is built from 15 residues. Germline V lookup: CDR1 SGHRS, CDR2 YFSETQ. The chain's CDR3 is CASSPNAGGPHEQYF. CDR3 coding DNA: TGCGCCAGCAGCCCAAACGCGGGAGGGCCCCACGAGCAGTACTTC.

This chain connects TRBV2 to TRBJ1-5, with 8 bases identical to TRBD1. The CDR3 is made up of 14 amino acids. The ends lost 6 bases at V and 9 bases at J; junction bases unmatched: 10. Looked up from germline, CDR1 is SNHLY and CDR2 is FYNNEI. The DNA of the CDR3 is TGTGCCAGCAGGTTGGGACAGGCCCTAGGGCCCCAGCATTTT. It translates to CASRLGQALGPQHF.

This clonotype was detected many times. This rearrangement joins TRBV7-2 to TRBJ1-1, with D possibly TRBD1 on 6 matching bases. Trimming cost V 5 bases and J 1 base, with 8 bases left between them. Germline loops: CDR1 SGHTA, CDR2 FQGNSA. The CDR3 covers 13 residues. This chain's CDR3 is CASSQQGNTEAFF. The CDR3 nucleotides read TGTGCCAGCAGCCAACAGGGGAACACTGAAGCTTTCTTT.

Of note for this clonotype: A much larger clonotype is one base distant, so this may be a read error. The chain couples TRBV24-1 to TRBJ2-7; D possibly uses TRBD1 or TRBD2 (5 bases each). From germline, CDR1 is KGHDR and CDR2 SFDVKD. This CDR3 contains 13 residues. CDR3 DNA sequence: TGTGCCATCAGTGACCCGGACCGGGACCAGCAGTACTTC. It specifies CAISDPDRDQQYF.

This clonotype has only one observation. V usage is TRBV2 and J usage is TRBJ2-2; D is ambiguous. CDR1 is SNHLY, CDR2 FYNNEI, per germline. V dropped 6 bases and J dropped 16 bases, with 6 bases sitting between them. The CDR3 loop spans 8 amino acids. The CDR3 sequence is CASRAQFF. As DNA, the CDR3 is TGTGCCAGCAGGGCTCAGTTTTTT. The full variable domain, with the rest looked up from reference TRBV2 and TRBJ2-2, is EPEVTQTPSHQVTQMGQEVILRCVPISNHLYFYWYRQILGQKVEFLVSFYNNEISEKSEIFDDQFSVERPDGSNFTLKIRSTKLEDSAMYFCASRAQFFGEGSRLTVL.

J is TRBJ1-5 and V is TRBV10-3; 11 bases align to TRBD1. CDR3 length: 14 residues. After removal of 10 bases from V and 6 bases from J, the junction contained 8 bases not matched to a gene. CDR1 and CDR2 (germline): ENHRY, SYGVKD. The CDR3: CASRGGQGVQPQHF. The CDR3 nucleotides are TGTGCCAGCAGAGGGGGACAGGGGGTTCAGCCCCAGCATTTT.

CDR3 protein: CASSFPHGDQQFF. The CDR3 bases are TGCGCCAGCAGCTTCCCTCACGGGGACCAGCAGTTCTTC. V is TRBV5-1 and J is TRBJ2-7; D is perhaps TRBD1 or TRBD2 (5 bases each). The last part of the DNA fits TRBJ2-1 better; the J call may be wrong. The CDR3 consists of 13 residues. Germline V CDR1 and CDR2: SGHRS, YFSETQ.

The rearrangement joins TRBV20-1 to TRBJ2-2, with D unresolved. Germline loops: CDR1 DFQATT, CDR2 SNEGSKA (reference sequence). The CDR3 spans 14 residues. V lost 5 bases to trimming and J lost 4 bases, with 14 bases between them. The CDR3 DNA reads TGCAGTGCTGAGTCGCTTCATTCCACCGGGGAGCTGTTTTTT. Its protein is CSAESLHSTGELFF.

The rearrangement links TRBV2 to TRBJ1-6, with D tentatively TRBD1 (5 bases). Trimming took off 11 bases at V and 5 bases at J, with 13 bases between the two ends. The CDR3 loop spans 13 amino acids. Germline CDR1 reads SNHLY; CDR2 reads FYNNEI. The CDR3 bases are TGTGCCTGGAGTGGGGCAGATAATTCACCCCTCCACTTT. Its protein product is CAWSGADNSPLHF.

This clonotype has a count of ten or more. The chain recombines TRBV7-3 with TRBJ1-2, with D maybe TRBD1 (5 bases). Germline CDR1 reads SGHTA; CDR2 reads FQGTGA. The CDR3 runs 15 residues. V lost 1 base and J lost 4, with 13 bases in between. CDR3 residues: CASSLSPGQGYGYTF. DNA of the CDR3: TGTGCCAGCAGCTTAAGCCCGGGGCAAGGCTATGGCTACACCTTC.